The present entry profiles one T cell receptor (beta chain) with its context. Its specific antigen is unknown. No base-level quality is on record; no much larger clone is a single base apart. These data belong to a study of cytomegalovirus exposure and HLA in healthy donors (dated by TCRdb to about 2017). The study in broad terms: In an earlier analysis of some 550 of the donors, 250 to 350 Gb of sequence data and approximately 120 million unique TCR beta sequences from about 180 million T cells were reported. Roughly 5 DR-DQ haplotypes were treated as single units for association and clustering because of strong linkage in the cohort. The aim of the study was to test whether cataloging public T cell receptors could identify signatures of past pathogen exposure. The study profiled the T cell repertoires of 500 to 800 subjects by immunosequencing and related them to cytomegalovirus serostatus. An early release that covered several hundred HLA-typed donors contained around 300 gigabases of sequencing data and about 84 million unique TCR sequences. Class I and class II HLA loci were covered by the typing at four-digit resolution. The genetic ancestry cluster associated with self-reported Caucasian donors included over 65% of the roughly 410 genotyped donors. Donor age, sex, ethnicity and CMV serostatus were compiled alongside the repertoire data. The later analysis used no new phenotypic data to find candidate immune exposures, relying instead on TCR beta sequences and their occurrence across donors. On average, roughly 250,000 unique TCR beta nucleotide sequences were sequenced per donor among 300 to 500 genotyped donors of the cohort, with roughly 18% of those sequences being non-productive. All discovery cohort repertoires had been generated on a single sequencing platform. High-throughput TCR immunosequencing, statistical association of individual TCRs with disease status, and machine learning were combined to predict cytomegalovirus infection status. The number of donors typed differed by locus, with roughly 620-640 for A, B, C, DRB1 and DQB1, around 500 for DQA1, 600 to 610 for DPA1, and some 440 for DPB1. Genome-wide SNP genotypes for about 65% of the roughly 670 donors were used in a later genetic analysis, which treated that subset as a discovery cohort. In an earlier analysis of a few hundred of the donors, high-throughput TCR beta sequencing was used to judge whether each TCR beta V gene segment behaved as functional or pseudogenic. In a later analysis, previously published TCR beta repertoires from several hundred donors were re-analyzed and high-resolution HLA genotyping was added so that TCR occurrence patterns could be studied. A separate validation cohort of about 110 different subjects was used in addition to the approximately 610-subject first cohort.

In total, roughly 710 healthy bone marrow donors made up the cohort. At the time of sampling, every cohort member was nominally healthy, though immune exposures that went unrecorded were likely present. The donor was CMV seronegative and belonged to the group of around 400 seronegative cohort members. A peripheral blood sample was collected from each donor, and TCR beta sequencing was performed on peripheral blood mononuclear cells. Genomic DNA extraction from the blood cell samples was performed with the Qiagen DNeasy Blood Extraction Kit. Library preparation used the immunoSEQ multiplex PCR assay. For the multiplex PCR, a mixture combining 60 forward primers for TCR Vbeta segments and 13 reverse primers for TCR Jbeta segments was used. A multiplex PCR assay on genomic DNA amplified the CDR3 region of rearranged TCR beta genes. The amplified TCR beta libraries were sequenced on the Illumina HiSeq System as 87-base-pair reads. The original pipeline was this. A later analysis counted around 72 million unique TCR beta chains across the 690 or so repertoires, and roughly 10 million of these chains were shared by at least two donors. Raw reads were error-corrected and collapsed into unique sequences with a nearest-neighbor algorithm that merged closely related sequences to remove PCR and sequencing errors. V, D and J gene segments were assigned by aligning CDR3 sequences to IMGT reference sequences. For a sequence to be retained, a match of at least six nucleotides to both a V gene segment and a J gene segment was required. Rearrangements were classified as productive when the CDR3 lacked stop codons and remained in frame with V and J, and all other rearrangements were classified as non-productive. CDR3 was defined according to IMGT convention as the region running from the second conserved V-encoded cysteine to the conserved J-encoded phenylalanine. Sequences without an unambiguous match to a single V gene segment were excluded from the earlier analysis of a few hundred of the donors. An earlier analysis of 500 to 700 of the donors classified V segments as functional when productive rearrangements were above 56.7% and as segregating when the standard deviation between donors was above 5%. A statistical classification framework was built for diagnosing cytomegalovirus status from the catalog of TCR beta chain sequences. In a later analysis, V and J genes were assigned by comparing TCR nucleotide sequences against IMGT/GENE-DB human TR gene sequences. In a later analysis, CDR3 sequences and most-parsimonious VDJ recombination scenarios were assigned using the TCRdist pipeline. In a later analysis, each TCR beta chain was defined by its CDR3 amino acid sequence together with its V-gene family, and reads lacking a unique V-gene family were excluded. As a way to deal with suspected cross-contamination and a sequencing artifact, a later analysis dropped 450 to 600 nucleotide sequences that were highly shared and had low generation probability. For each public chain, a later analysis derived a clonal expansion index from normalized ranks of inferred template counts within each repertoire. Generation probabilities in a later analysis came from a VDJ recombination model fitted to out-of-frame rearrangements, and those results were checked against IGoR. A later analysis scored TCR-TCR, TCR-HLA and TCR-CMV co-occurrence with hypergeometric tests, applying a repertoire-size bias correction to TCR pairs. A later analysis estimated false discovery rates by permuting HLA or CMV assignments 20 times. In a later analysis, co-occurring TCRs were grouped using DBSCAN, with TCRdist sequence similarity added in when clustering inside HLA-allele-positive subsets. Co-occurrence clustering excluded repertoires with fewer than 30,000 or more than 120,000 public chains, plus five with anomalous nucleotide sharing. The table comes from immuneACCESS by way of TCRdb, which keeps in-frame sequences with V and J called. Part of the clones is missing from these tables; in studies checked, under half for an unresolved V gene and the rest for unknown reasons. V and J calls and clone size are those listed in that table; D and trimming were worked out from the DNA. For this sample the table gives 200,000 to 250,000 clones, of which about 80% were detected only once. In total, the top ten clones hold 0.55% to 0.7% of the sample.

General conclusions and limits of the study: A later analysis found that HLA-associated TCR beta chains were more clonally expanded and had lower generation probabilities than equally common non-associated chains. A later genetic analysis reported fewer N-insertions in productive TCRs among donors in an Asian-associated ancestry cluster than the approximately 670-donor mean. Roughly uniform sequencing depth across donors was assumed in presence/absence analyses, although this assumption may not hold. A cluster of highly shared sequence variants was judged likely to be a technical artifact of the sequencing pipeline. Because some donors lacked HLA typing at each locus, the association tests relied only on the typed subset. The authors suggested that the approach could potentially be extended to other disease states and immunological phenotypes. In the study, around 150 TCR beta chains were listed as associated with cytomegalovirus. Cytomegalovirus status was reported to be diagnosed by the classifier with high specificity and sensitivity in both the original and validation cohorts. Immune exposure information for the cohort was limited to CMV serostatus. Across donors, most TCR sequences were observed very rarely, whereas some public TCRs were present in many individuals. Only TCR beta chains were sequenced in this cohort, and the absence of alpha or paired-chain data limited detectable features. Several of the top co-occurrence clusters appeared to be linked to parvovirus B19, influenza, CMV and Epstein-Barr virus, according to a later analysis. Three of the identified cytomegalovirus-associated TCR beta chains were confirmed in vitro to be specific for cytomegalovirus antigens. A further reported finding was that TCR beta sequences accurately predicted the HLA-A and HLA-B alleles for most subjects in the first cohort. The earlier analysis of about 600 of the donors excluded about 16 rarely observed V segments, including chromosome 9 orphons, because counts were too low. According to a later analysis, most CMV-associated TCR beta chains appeared to be HLA-restricted, and the HLA associations seemed to be driven largely by CMV exposure. In a later analysis, TCR association rates were found to vary across HLA loci, with the most associated TCRs seen for DRB1 alleles and the fewest for HLA-C alleles. Correlated functional status among segregating V segments might be attributable to linkage disequilibrium, but an unknown experimental factor could not be ruled out. An earlier analysis of approximately 600 of the donors showed that most TCR beta V segments appeared in productive rearrangements either about 90% or about 30% of the time, which broadly matched IMGT annotations. A later analysis associated 16,951 TCR beta sequences with specific HLA alleles at a false discovery rate of 0.05. V-gene and J-gene trimming of TCR beta chains was associated with a missense DCLRE1C variant in a later genetic analysis, and the association was replicated in an independent cohort. Strong co-occurrence of HLA alleles, especially DR and DQ, made assigning TCR associations to individual alleles difficult.

This receptor was obtained from a woman between 40 and 55 years old in good health and CMV-seronegative. Sequenced sample: PBMCs.

This receptor has the CDR3 CASSQDQNSNYGYTF. At the DNA level, the sequence is TGCGCCAGCAGCCAAGATCAAAACAGCAACTATGGCTACACCTTC. Recombination joined TRBV4-1 with TRBJ1-2; the D gene cannot be named for sure. The CDR3, cysteine through phenylalanine, is 15 amino acids long. The CDR3 DNA has 45 bases and is translated from base 1. V is pared back by 0 bases and J by 2 bases, with 10 bases lying between the germline termini. As encoded in the germline V gene, CDR1 is MGHRA while CDR2 is YSYEKL.